This entry describes one T cell receptor beta chain. This sample stems from a study of blood T cell repertoires in COVID-19. Study background: From T cells, B-cell-depleted T cells, or PBMCs came the material, which was cDNA or gDNA.

V lost 4 bases, J lost 3 bases, and 12 bases lay in between. The CDR3 covers 13 residues. Germline values: CDR1 GTSNPN, CDR2 SVGIG (reference sequence). In the source study's methods: Reference gene primer amplification gave estimated nucleated cell counts. Generated by immunoSEQ multiplex PCR, the TCRdb table keeps only in-frame clones and is missing some. V, J and clone size reflect that table, while D and trimming were determined from the DNA. Of approximately 500,000 clones in the sample, approximately 83% were seen once. V usage is TRBV30 and J usage is TRBJ1-1, with D perhaps TRBD1 (5 bases). The TCR comes from a human donor in a cohort sampled during active COVID-19. What was sequenced was peripheral blood. In DNA form, the CDR3 reads TGTGCCTGGATGAGGGAGGGGTACACTGAAGCTTTCTTT. This gives the protein CAWMREGYTEAFF.